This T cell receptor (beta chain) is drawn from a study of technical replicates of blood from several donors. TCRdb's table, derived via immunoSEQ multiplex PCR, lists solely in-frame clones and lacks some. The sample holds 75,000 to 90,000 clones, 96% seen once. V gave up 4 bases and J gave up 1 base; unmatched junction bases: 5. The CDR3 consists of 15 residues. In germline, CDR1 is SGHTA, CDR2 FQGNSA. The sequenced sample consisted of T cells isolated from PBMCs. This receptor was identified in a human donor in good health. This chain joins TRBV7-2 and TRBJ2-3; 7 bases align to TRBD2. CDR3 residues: CASSSLRGGTDTQYF. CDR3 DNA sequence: TGTGCCAGCAGCTCCCTCCGGGGGGGCACAGATACGCAGTATTTT.